These 29 T cell receptor beta chains share one sample of origin, sequenced in a study of OX40 agonist ivuxolimab in advanced cancers. The data were produced by immunoSEQ multiplex PCR, yet TCRdb's version contains in-frame clones alone and is incomplete. The sample yields tens of thousands of clones, 70% to 90% seen once. Here the sequenced sample was CD4+ or CD8+ T cells sorted from blood, taken in a trial of the OX40 agonist ivuxolimab. These receptors all come from an adult with an advanced solid tumor such as melanoma, head and neck, liver or kidney cancer.

This chain connects TRBV15 to TRBJ1-1; the D is unclear. V lost 2 bases and J lost 4, with 8 bases in between. Per the germline V gene, CDR1 is LNHNV and CDR2 is YYDKDF (reference sequence). The CDR3 is 13 amino acids. The CDR3 nucleotides are TGTGCCACCAGCAGATCCGGGGTCACTGAAGCTTTCTTT. It codes for CATSRSGVTEAFF.

The chain combines TRBV25-1 with TRBJ2-3, with D unclear. This CDR3 region has 14 residues. Trimming took 5 bases from V and 2 from J, leaving 11 bases between them. Germline values: CDR1 MGHDK, CDR2 SYGVNS. Written as DNA, the CDR3 is TGTGCCAGCAGTCCTTACTGGGACACAGATACGCAGTATTTT. It codes for CASSPYWDTDTQYF.

Note on this clone: Additional DNA sequences in this sample encode the identical CDR3. The chain joins TRBV2 to TRBJ2-7; D is unclear. Trimming took off 6 bases at V and 1 base at J, with 4 bases between the two ends. Germline CDR1 and CDR2: SNHLY and FYNNEI. The length of the CDR3 is 11 residues. CDR3: CASRRSYEQYF. Written as DNA, the CDR3 is TGTGCCAGCAGGAGGTCCTACGAGCAGTACTTC.

The V call is TRBV14, the J call TRBJ1-1, with a weak D call TRBD1 (6 bases). The germline gives CDR1 SGHDN, CDR2 FVKESK. The V gene lost 2 bases and the J gene lost 1 base, with 8 bases spanning the gap. The CDR3 covers 14 residues. The CDR3 sequence is CASSQLDRNTEAFF. CDR3 nucleotides: TGTGCCAGCAGCCAACTGGACAGGAACACTGAAGCTTTCTTT. Filled out from reference TRBV14 and TRBJ1-1, the complete variable domain reads EAGVTQFPSHSVIEKGQTVTLRCDPISGHDNLYWYRRVMGKEIKFLLHFVKESKQDESGMPNNRFLAERTGGTYSTLKVQPAELEDSGVYFCASSQLDRNTEAFFGQGTRLTVV.

The chain couples TRBV19 to TRBJ2-7; perhaps D is TRBD1 or TRBD2 (5 bases each). CDR1 and CDR2 (germline): LNHDA, SQIVND (reference sequence). The CDR3 loop spans 13 amino acids. Trimming took 9 bases from V and 0 from J, leaving 12 bases between them. Here the CDR3 reads CARVGTLSYEQYF. Here the CDR3 DNA reads TGTGCCAGGGTCGGGACCCTCTCCTACGAGCAGTACTTC.

This sequence joins TRBV5-5 and TRBJ2-5; 10 positions agree with TRBD2. The CDR3 contains 17 residues. J lost 5 bases, V lost 3 bases, and 13 bases had no gene match. The V gene's germline CDR1 is SGHKS and CDR2 YYEKEE (reference sequence). The CDR3: CASSSQVLAGDRETQYF. The CDR3 nucleotides read TGTGCCAGCAGCTCCCAAGTTCTAGCGGGAGATAGGGAGACCCAGTACTTC.

This sequence joins TRBV30 and TRBJ2-7; TRBD2 matches at 8 bases. Losses at the gene ends were 0 bases for V and 7 bases for J; bases not matched to a gene: 20. The CDR3 is 18 amino acids. CDR1 is GTSNPN and CDR2 is SVGIG in the germline V gene (reference sequence). The CDR3 here is CAWSVIRGLGSPGREQYF. CDR3 DNA: TGTGCCTGGAGTGTAATCAGGGGACTAGGCTCCCCGGGCCGGGAGCAGTACTTC.

This clone was picked up a small number of times. V and J are TRBV6-5 and TRBJ1-4; no definite D call. The CDR3 consists of 12 residues. Germline V gene lookup returns CDR1 MNHEY and CDR2 SVGAGI. V gave up 5 bases and J gave up 8 bases, with 9 bases separating them. For the CDR3, the DNA is TGTGCCAGCAGTCGACGAGGCGAAAAACTGTTTTTT. Protein: CASSRRGEKLFF.

J is TRBJ1-6 and V is TRBV6-5; D is unclear. CDR3 length: 15 residues. Trimming removed 0 bases at V and 10 bases at J, with 13 bases between. Looked up from germline, CDR1 is MNHEY and CDR2 is SVGAGI. In nucleotides, the CDR3 is TGTGCCAGCAGTTACTCGAGGAGGGTAGACTCACCCCTCCACTTT. This encodes CASSYSRRVDSPLHF.

The gene calls are TRBV7-2 and TRBJ1-1; D perhaps matches TRBD1 (6 bases). The V end was cut by 4 bases, the J end by 4 bases, with 13 bases between. The V gene's germline CDR1 is SGHTA and CDR2 FQGNSA. CDR3 length: 14 residues. In nucleotides, the CDR3 is TGTGCCAGCAGCTCGGCCCTCAGGGGCACTGAAGCTTTCTTT. Translated, it gives CASSSALRGTEAFF.

The rearrangement links TRBV28 to TRBJ1-2; D is perhaps TRBD1 (5 bases). V was pared by 8 bases and J by 9 bases, with 19 bases between. This CDR3 has 13 residues. The germline gives CDR1 MDHEN, CDR2 SYDVKM. CDR3 sequence reads: CASSLGAGPRYTF. The DNA of the CDR3 is TGTGCCAGCTCCCTTGGGGCAGGGCCCCGCTACACCTTC.

This clone appeared a few times. The chain is built from TRBV30 and TRBJ1-1; D ambiguous. Germline CDR1 is GTSNPN and CDR2 is SVGIG (reference sequence). Trimming took off 0 bases at V and 7 bases at J, with 6 bases between the two ends. The CDR3 extends over 11 amino acids. Here the CDR3 reads CAWSVTYEAFF. For the CDR3, the DNA is TGTGCCTGGAGTGTCACTTATGAAGCTTTCTTT.

This clone was picked up one time. This rearrangement joins TRBV10-3 to TRBJ1-4; D gene ambiguous. Germline V lookup: CDR1 ENHRY, CDR2 SYGVKD. The ends were cut back, 4 bases at V and 4 bases at J, with 16 bases in the middle. The CDR3 has 16 residues. Here the CDR3 DNA reads TGTGCCATCAGTGCAAGACCGGGCGGTGTTAATGAAAAACTGTTTTTT. Translation: CAISARPGGVNEKLFF.

The rearrangement joins TRBV9 to TRBJ1-3, with 9 positions matching TRBD1. Unmatched junction bases numbered 11, after V lost 0 bases and J lost 4 bases. The germline V gene has CDR1 SGDLS and CDR2 YYNGEE. This CDR3 comprises 18 residues. Written as DNA, the CDR3 is TGTGCCAGCAGCGTAGCCGGGACAGGGACTATTAGCGGAAACACCATATATTTT. Residues: CASSVAGTGTISGNTIYF.

The chain couples TRBV18 to TRBJ2-5; D not resolved. V lost 1 base, J lost 2 bases, and 11 bases lay in between. The CDR3 extends over 15 amino acids. Germline assignment: CDR1 KGHSH and CDR2 LQKENI. The CDR3 reads CASSPRGVDQETQYF. DNA for the CDR3: TGTGCCAGCTCACCACGCGGAGTAGATCAAGAGACCCAGTACTTC.

This chain links TRBV9 with TRBJ1-3, with D possibly being TRBD1 (5 bases). Per the germline V gene, CDR1 is SGDLS and CDR2 is YYNGEE. Trimming pared 4 bases from V and 2 bases from J, leaving 16 bases between. This CDR3 contains 16 residues. The CDR3 region is CASSKQVFEPGNTIYF. DNA of the CDR3: TGTGCCAGCAGCAAACAGGTATTCGAACCTGGAAACACCATATATTTT.

The genes are TRBV15 and TRBJ1-3; D might be TRBD1 (6 bases). This CDR3 is 15 amino acids long. Germline values: CDR1 LNHNV, CDR2 YYDKDF (reference sequence). The V gene lost 1 base and the J gene lost 5 bases, with 12 bases spanning the gap. CDR3 in amino acids: CATSRAQGRRNTIYF. The CDR3 DNA is TGTGCCACCAGCAGAGCGCAGGGGAGGCGAAACACCATATATTTT. Variable domain in full (rest from reference TRBV15 and TRBJ1-3): DAMVIQNPRYQVTQFGKPVTLSCSQTLNHNVMYWYQQKSSQAPKLLFHYYDKDFNNEADTPDNFQSRRPNTSFCFLDIRSPGLGDTAMYLCATSRAQGRRNTIYFGEGSWLTVV.

The chain employs TRBV19 and TRBJ1-5; TRBD1 might be the D (5 bases). CDR3 length: 14 residues. The V and J ends lost 3 bases and 8 bases respectively, with 14 bases between them. Germline CDR1 reads LNHDA; CDR2 reads SQIVND (reference sequence). CDR3 sequence (DNA): TGTGCCAGTAGTATGACAATTCGGGGCGAGCCCCAGCATTTT. Protein product: CASSMTIRGEPQHF.

This clone was found once. The V gene is TRBV6-1, the J gene TRBJ2-6, with TRBD1 as a possible D gene (6 bases). V lost 7 bases, J lost 1 base, and 8 bases lay in between. The CDR3 extends over 14 amino acids. Looked up from germline, CDR1 is MNHNS and CDR2 is SASEGT. The CDR3 region is CASTRGSGANVLTF. In nucleotides, the CDR3 is TGTGCCAGCACCAGGGGATCTGGGGCCAACGTCCTGACTTTC.

This clone appeared a few times. This chain joins TRBV5-5 and TRBJ2-7; D remains ambiguous. CDR1 is SGHKS and CDR2 is YYEKEE in the germline V gene (reference sequence). Trimming took 2 bases from V and 0 from J, leaving 21 bases between them. There are 18 residues in the CDR3. The CDR3 DNA follows: TGTGCCAGCAGCTTAGAATGGCACCCTCTCCCCTTCTCCTACGAGCAGTACTTC. Protein: CASSLEWHPLPFSYEQYF.

The CDR3 sequence is CASSVGGAGTSGRPETQYF. CDR3 nucleotide sequence: TGCGCCAGCAGCGTAGGGGGGGCCGGGACTAGCGGGAGGCCAGAGACCCAGTACTTC. The chain uses TRBV5-1 and TRBJ2-5; 15 bases map to TRBD2. This CDR3 comprises 19 residues. The trim removed 4 bases at V and 4 bases at J, leaving 14 bases unmatched. CDR1 and CDR2 from the germline V gene are SGHRS and YFSETQ.

V and J are TRBV18 and TRBJ2-1; D is perhaps TRBD1 (6 bases). CDR1 KGHSH and CDR2 LQKENI come from the germline V gene. The V gene lost 3 bases and the J gene lost 4 bases, with 13 bases spanning the gap. This CDR3 is built from 15 residues. CDR3 sequence: CASSPRDKPYNEQFF. In DNA form, the CDR3 reads TGTGCCAGCTCACCCCGGGACAAGCCTTACAATGAGCAGTTCTTC.

The chain uses TRBV10-2 and TRBJ1-4; weak D call: TRBD1 (6 bases). Germline CDR1 is WSHSY and CDR2 is SAAADI. This CDR3 has 15 amino acids. V lost 6 bases and J 6 bases, leaving 17 bases between the germline ends. In DNA form, the CDR3 reads TGCGCCAGCAGCGGCGGGGGCGCTGAGGATGAAAAACTGTTTTTT. This sequence encodes CASSGGGAEDEKLFF.

The chain employs TRBV29-1 and TRBJ2-5, with 8 bases fitting TRBD1. This CDR3 contains 12 residues. Germline loops: CDR1 SQVTM, CDR2 ANQGSEA. V trimming: 4 bases; J trimming: 5 bases; junction bases outside the gene matches: 3. The CDR3 DNA is TGCAGCGTTGCTCAGGGGGCCGAGACCCAGTACTTC. This translates into CSVAQGAETQYF.

This clone was counted once. The chain uses TRBV7-9 and TRBJ2-2, with 7 bases matching TRBD1. The V gene's germline CDR1 is SEHNR and CDR2 FQNEAQ (reference sequence). The junction had 5 bases not matched to a gene; V was cut back by 2 bases and J by 5 bases. The CDR3 sequence is 15 residues long. The CDR3 sequence is CASSLSTGVTGELFF. CDR3 bases: TGTGCCAGCAGCTTAAGCACAGGGGTTACCGGGGAGCTGTTTTTT.

The rearrangement joins TRBV9 to TRBJ2-7, with TRBD1 as a possible D gene (6 bases). Germline values: CDR1 SGDLS, CDR2 YYNGEE. CDR3 length: 14 residues. V was clipped by 5 bases and J by 3 bases, with 15 bases between them. The CDR3 protein is CASSLQGEGYEQYF. In nucleotides, the CDR3 is TGTGCCAGCAGTCTACAGGGTGAAGGCTACGAGCAGTACTTC.

This chain's CDR3 is CASSPGGANTEAFF. CDR3 in DNA: TGCGCCAGCAGCCCCGGGGGGGCGAACACTGAAGCTTTCTTT. This rearrangement joins TRBV5-1 to TRBJ1-1; possible D gene TRBD1, 6 bases. The germline gives CDR1 SGHRS, CDR2 YFSETQ. Trimming stripped 4 bases from V and 1 base from J, with 11 bases between. CDR3 length equals 14 residues.

The rearrangement links TRBV7-2 to TRBJ1-2; no firm D call. Looked up from germline, CDR1 is SGHTA and CDR2 is FQGNSA. The CDR3 runs 13 residues. The V and J ends lost 1 base and 7 bases respectively, with 10 bases between them. CDR3 amino acids: CASSLEEGSGYTF. The CDR3 DNA reads TGTGCCAGCAGCTTAGAGGAGGGCAGTGGCTACACCTTC.

V and J are TRBV7-2 and TRBJ1-5; TRBD1 aligns across 9 bases. The CDR3 totals 15 residues. The V gene's germline CDR1 is SGHTA and CDR2 FQGNSA. Losses at the gene ends were 2 bases for V and 1 base for J; bases not matched to a gene: 0. CDR3: CASSLTGGSNQPQHF. The CDR3 region has the DNA TGTGCCAGCAGCTTAACAGGGGGCAGCAATCAGCCCCAGCATTTT.